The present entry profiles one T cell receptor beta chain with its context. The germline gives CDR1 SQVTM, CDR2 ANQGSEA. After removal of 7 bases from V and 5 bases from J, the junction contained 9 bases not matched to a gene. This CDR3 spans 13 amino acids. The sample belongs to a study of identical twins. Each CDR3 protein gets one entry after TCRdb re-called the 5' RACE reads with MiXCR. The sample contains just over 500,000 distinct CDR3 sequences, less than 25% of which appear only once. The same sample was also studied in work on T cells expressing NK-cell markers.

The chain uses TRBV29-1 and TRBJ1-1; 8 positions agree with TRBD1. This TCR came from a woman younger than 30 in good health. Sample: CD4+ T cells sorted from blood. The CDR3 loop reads CSGTGQGGTEAFF. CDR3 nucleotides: TGCAGCGGTACTGGACAGGGCGGAACTGAAGCTTTCTTT. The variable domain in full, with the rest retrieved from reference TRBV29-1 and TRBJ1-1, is SAVISQKPSRDICQRGTSLTIQCQVDSQVTMMFWYRQQPGQSLTLIATANQGSEATYESGFVIDKFPISRPNLTFSTLTVSNMSPEDSSIYLCSGTGQGGTEAFFGQGTRLTVV.